Listed here is a single TCR beta chain. TCRdb keeps only in-frame clones here, not all; method: immunoSEQ multiplex PCR. This table has approximately 15,000 clones, roughly 88% appearing once. The sample originates from a study of technical replicates of blood from a few donors. The germline CDR1 and CDR2 sequences are MGHRA and YSYEKL. The V and J ends lost 3 bases and 4 bases respectively, with 7 bases between them. The CDR3 has 13 amino acids. The receptor was isolated from a human donor in good health. Sequencing was performed on PBMCs. J is TRBJ2-1 and V is TRBV4-1; D ambiguous. The CDR3 coding sequence is TGCGCCAGCAGCCAGAGCCCTTACAATGAGCAGTTCTTC. Protein: CASSQSPYNEQFF.